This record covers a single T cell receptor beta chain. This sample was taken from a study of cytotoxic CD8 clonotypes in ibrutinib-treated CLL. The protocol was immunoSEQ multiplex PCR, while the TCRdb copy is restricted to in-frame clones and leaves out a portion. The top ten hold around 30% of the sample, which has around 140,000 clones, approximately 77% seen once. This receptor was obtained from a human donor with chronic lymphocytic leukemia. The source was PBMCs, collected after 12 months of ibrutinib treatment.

The CDR3 DNA reads TGTGCCATCAGACCCGGACTAGCGGGAGGTTTATTAACAGATACGCAGTATTTT. Encoded protein: CAIRPGLAGGLLTDTQYF. V gene TRBV10-3 combines with J gene TRBJ2-3, with 14 bases fitting TRBD2. Germline lookup yields CDR1 ENHRY and CDR2 SYGVKD. CDR3 size: 18 residues. Trimming cost V 6 bases and J 3 bases; bases outside gene matches: 11.